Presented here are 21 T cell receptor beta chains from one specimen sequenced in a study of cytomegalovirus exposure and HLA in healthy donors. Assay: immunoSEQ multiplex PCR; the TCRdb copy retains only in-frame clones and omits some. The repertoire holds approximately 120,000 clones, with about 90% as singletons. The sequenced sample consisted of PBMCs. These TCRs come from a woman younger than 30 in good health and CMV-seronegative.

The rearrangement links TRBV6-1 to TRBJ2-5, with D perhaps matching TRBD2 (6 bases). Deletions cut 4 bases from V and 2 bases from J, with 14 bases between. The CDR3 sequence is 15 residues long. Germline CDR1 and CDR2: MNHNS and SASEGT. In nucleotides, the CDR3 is TGTGCCAGCAGTGTTGGAGGAGGGAGGCAAGAGACCCAGTACTTC. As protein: CASSVGGGRQETQYF.

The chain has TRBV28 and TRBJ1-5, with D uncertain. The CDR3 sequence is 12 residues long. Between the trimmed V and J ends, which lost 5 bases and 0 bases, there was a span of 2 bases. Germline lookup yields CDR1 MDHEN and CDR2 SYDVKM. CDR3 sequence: CASSRSNQPQHF. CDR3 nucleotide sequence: TGTGCCAGCAGTCGTAGCAATCAGCCCCAGCATTTT.

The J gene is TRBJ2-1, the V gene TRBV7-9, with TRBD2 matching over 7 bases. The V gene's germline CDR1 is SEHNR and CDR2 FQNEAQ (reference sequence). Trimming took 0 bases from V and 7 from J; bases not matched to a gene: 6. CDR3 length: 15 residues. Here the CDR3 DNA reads TGTGCCAGCAGCTTAGCGGGAGGGCCCCCAAATGAGCAGTTCTTC. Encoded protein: CASSLAGGPPNEQFF. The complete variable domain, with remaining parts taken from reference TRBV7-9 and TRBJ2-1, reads DTGVSQNPRHKITKRGQNVTFRCDPISEHNRLYWYRQTLGQGPEFLTYFQNEAQLEKSRLLSDRFSAERPKGSFSTLEIQRTEQGDSAMYLCASSLAGGPPNEQFFGPGTRLTVL.

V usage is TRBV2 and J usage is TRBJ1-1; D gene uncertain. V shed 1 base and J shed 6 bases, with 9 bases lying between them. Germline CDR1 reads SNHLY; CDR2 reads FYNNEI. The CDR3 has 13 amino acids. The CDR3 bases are TGTGCCAGCAGTGAAGAATGGCTCGCTGAAGCTTTCTTT. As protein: CASSEEWLAEAFF.

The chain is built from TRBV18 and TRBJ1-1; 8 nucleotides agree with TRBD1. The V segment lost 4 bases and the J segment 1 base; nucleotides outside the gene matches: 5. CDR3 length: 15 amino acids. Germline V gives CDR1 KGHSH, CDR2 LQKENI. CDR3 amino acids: CASSLTGAKNTEAFF. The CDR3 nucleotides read TGTGCCAGCTCACTGACAGGGGCTAAGAACACTGAAGCTTTCTTT. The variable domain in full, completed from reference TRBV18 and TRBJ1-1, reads NAGVMQNPRHLVRRRGQEARLRCSPMKGHSHVYWYRQLPEEGLKFMVYLQKENIIDESGMPKERFSAEFPKEGPSILRIQQVVRGDSAAYFCASSLTGAKNTEAFFGQGTRLTVV.

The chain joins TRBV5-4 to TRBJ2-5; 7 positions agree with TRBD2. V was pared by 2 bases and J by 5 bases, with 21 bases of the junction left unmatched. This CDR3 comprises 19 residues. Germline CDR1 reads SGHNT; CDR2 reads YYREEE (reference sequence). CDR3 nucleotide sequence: TGTGCCAGCAGCTTTTGGGGGAGGGTGGGACGGCCCGGGGAGGAGACCCAGTACTTC. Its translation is CASSFWGRVGRPGEETQYF.

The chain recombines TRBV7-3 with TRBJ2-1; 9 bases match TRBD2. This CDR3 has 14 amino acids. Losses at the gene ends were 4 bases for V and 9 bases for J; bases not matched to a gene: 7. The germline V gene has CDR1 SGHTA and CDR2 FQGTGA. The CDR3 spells CASSSGTSTSEQFF. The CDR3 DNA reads TGTGCCAGCAGCTCCGGGACTAGCACGAGTGAGCAGTTCTTC.

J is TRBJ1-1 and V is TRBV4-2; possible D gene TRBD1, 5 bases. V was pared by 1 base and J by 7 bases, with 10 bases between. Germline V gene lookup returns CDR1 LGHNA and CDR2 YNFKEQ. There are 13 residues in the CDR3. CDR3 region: CASSQAGQGEAFF. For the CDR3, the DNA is TGTGCCAGCAGCCAAGCCGGCCAGGGTGAAGCTTTCTTT.

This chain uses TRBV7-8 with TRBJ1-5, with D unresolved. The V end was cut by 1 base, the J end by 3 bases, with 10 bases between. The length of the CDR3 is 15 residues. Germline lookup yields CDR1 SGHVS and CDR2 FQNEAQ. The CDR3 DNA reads TGTGCCAGCAGCTTAGGCTGGGAGAACAATCAGCCCCAGCATTTT. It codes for CASSLGWENNQPQHF. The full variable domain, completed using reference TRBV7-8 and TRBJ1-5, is GAGVSQSPRYKVAKRGQDVALRCDPISGHVSLFWYQQALGQGPEFLTYFQNEAQLDKSGLPSDRFFAERPEGSVSTLKIQRTQQEDSAVYLCASSLGWENNQPQHFGDGTRLSIL.

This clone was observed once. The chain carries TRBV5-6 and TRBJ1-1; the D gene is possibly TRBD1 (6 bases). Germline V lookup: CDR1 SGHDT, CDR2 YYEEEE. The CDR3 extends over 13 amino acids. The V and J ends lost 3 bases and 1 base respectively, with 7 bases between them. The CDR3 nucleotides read TGTGCCAGCAGCTGGACAGAGAACACTGAAGCTTTCTTT. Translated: CASSWTENTEAFF.

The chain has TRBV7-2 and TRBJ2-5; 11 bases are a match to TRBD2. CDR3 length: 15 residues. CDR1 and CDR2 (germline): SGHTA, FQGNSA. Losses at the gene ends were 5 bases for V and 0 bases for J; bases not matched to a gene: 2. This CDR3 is CASSRLAGHQETQYF. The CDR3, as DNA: TGTGCCAGCAGCAGACTAGCGGGGCACCAAGAGACCCAGTACTTC.

The CDR3 loop reads CASSPQPRDRGPNQPQHF. In DNA form, the CDR3 reads TGCGCCAGCAGCCCCCAACCCCGGGACAGGGGTCCAAATCAGCCCCAGCATTTT. The chain combines TRBV5-1 with TRBJ1-5; the match to TRBD1 covers 10 bases. There are 18 residues in the CDR3. Losses at the gene ends were 4 bases for V and 4 bases for J; bases not matched to a gene: 14. CDR1 is SGHRS, CDR2 YFSETQ, per germline.

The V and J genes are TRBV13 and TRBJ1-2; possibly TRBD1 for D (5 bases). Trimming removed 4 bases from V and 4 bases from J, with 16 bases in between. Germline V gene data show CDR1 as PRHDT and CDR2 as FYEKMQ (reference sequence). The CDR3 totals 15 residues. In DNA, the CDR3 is TGTGCCAGCAGCTCAAGATTACAGGTTACCTATGGCTACACCTTC. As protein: CASSSRLQVTYGYTF.

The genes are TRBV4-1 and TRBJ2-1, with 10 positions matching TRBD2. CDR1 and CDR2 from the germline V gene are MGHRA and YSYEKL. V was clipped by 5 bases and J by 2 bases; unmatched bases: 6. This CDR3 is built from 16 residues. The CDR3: CASSDSGRGTYNEQFF. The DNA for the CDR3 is TGCGCCAGCAGCGACAGCGGGAGGGGCACCTACAATGAGCAGTTCTTC.

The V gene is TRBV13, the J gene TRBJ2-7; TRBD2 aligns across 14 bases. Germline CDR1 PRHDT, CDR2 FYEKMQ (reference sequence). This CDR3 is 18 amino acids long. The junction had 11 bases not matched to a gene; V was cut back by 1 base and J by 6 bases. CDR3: CASSLELRLAGGPSEQYF. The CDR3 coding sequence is TGTGCCAGCAGCTTAGAGTTGAGACTAGCGGGAGGGCCTTCCGAGCAGTACTTC.

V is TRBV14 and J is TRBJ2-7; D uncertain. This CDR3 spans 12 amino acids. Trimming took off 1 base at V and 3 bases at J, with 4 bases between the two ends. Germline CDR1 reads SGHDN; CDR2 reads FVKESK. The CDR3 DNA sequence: TGTGCCAGCAGCCAAGTCAACTACGAGCAGTACTTC. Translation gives CASSQVNYEQYF.

The CDR3 region is CASSPGQGTSYEQYF. CDR3 nucleotides: TGTGCCAGCAGCCCGGGACAGGGTACTTCCTACGAGCAGTACTTC. The genes are TRBV14 and TRBJ2-7; TRBD1 aligns across 9 bases. The CDR3 extends over 15 amino acids. V lost 4 bases to trimming and J lost 1 base; unmatched junction nucleotides: 5. Per germline, CDR1 SGHDN and CDR2 FVKESK.

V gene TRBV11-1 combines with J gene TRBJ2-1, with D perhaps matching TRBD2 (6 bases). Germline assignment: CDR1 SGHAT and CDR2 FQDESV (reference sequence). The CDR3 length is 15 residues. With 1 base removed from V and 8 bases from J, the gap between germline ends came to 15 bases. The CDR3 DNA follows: TGTGCCAGCAGCTTAGTGGGGGGAGATTTTTATGAGCAGTTCTTC. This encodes CASSLVGGDFYEQFF.

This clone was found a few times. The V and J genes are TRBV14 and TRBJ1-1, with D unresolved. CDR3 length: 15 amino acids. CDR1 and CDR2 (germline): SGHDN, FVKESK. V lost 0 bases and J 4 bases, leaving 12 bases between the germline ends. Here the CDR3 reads CASSQDPAIRTEAFF. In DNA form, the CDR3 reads TGTGCCAGCAGCCAAGATCCTGCGATTCGCACTGAAGCTTTCTTT.

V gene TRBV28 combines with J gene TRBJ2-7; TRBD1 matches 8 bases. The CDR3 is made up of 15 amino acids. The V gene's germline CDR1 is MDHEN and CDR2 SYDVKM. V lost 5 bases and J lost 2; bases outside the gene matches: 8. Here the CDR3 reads CASSVAPGQAYEQYF. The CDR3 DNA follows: TGTGCCAGCAGTGTCGCCCCGGGACAGGCCTACGAGCAGTACTTC.

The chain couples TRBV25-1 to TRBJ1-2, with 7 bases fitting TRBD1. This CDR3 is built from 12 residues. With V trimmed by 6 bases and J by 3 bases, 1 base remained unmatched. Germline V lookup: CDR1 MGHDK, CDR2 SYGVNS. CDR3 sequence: CASRQGYYGYTF. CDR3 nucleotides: TGTGCCAGCAGACAGGGGTACTATGGCTACACCTTC.